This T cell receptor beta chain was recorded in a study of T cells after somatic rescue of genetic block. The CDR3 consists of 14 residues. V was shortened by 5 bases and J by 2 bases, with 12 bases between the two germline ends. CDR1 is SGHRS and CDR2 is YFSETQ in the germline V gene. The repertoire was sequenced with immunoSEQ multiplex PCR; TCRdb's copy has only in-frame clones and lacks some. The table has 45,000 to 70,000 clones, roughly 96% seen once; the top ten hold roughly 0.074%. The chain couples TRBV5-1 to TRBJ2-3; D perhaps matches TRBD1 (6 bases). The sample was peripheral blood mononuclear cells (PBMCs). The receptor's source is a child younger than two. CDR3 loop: CASSRQVPTDTQYF. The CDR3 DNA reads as TGCGCCAGCAGTCGACAGGTTCCCACAGATACGCAGTATTTT.